This T cell receptor (beta chain) stems from a study of blood T cell repertoires in COVID-19. Turning to the study itself: The United States, Italy and Spain were the sources of the acute and convalescent COVID-19 samples. PBMCs, B-cell-depleted T cells, or T cells were the source of the cDNA or gDNA that made up the material.

The authors' processing: Reference gene primer amplification gave estimated nucleated cell counts. The data were produced by immunoSEQ multiplex PCR, yet TCRdb's version contains in-frame clones alone and is incomplete. D and trimming were read from the DNA, whereas the V and J calls and clone size are those reported in that table. This table holds some 90,000 clones, 65% to 85% found once. V trimming: 3 bases; J trimming: 0 bases; junction bases outside the gene matches: 5. The germline V gene encodes CDR1 LNHDA and CDR2 SQIVND (reference sequence). The CDR3 contains 16 residues. This sequence joins TRBV19 and TRBJ2-5; 9 bases align to TRBD1. Sequencing was performed on peripheral blood. This receptor was identified in a man in his sixties with acute or convalescent COVID-19. CDR3 in DNA: TGTGCCAGTAGTATTTCTGGACAGGGGTACCAAGAGACCCAGTACTTC. As protein: CASSISGQGYQETQYF.